The 13 T cell receptor beta chains below come from one sample, sequenced in a study of siplizumab effects on memory and regulatory T cells. Sequencing was performed with immunoSEQ multiplex PCR; in TCRdb, only in-frame clones are kept and a portion is missing. This sample has about 100,000 clones, with about 91% found just once. Sequenced material: CD4+ T cells sorted from blood. These TCRs come from a human donor in good health.

The genes are TRBV19 and TRBJ2-3; perhaps TRBD1 as D (5 bases). This CDR3 is built from 12 residues. The ends were cut back, 7 bases at V and 5 bases at J, with 10 bases in the middle. Germline CDR1 LNHDA, CDR2 SQIVND (reference sequence). The CDR3 is CASKGSRDTQYF. In DNA form, the CDR3 reads TGTGCCAGTAAGGGGTCGCGAGATACGCAGTATTTT.

This chain links TRBV9 with TRBJ2-6; D uncertain. This CDR3 is 14 amino acids long. CDR1 is SGDLS, CDR2 YYNGEE, per germline. V was cut by 3 bases and J by 3 bases, with 7 bases left in between. The CDR3 loop reads CASSALSGANVLTF. The CDR3 DNA is TGTGCCAGCAGCGCATTGAGTGGGGCCAACGTCCTGACTTTC.

The rearrangement joins TRBV5-1 to TRBJ1-4; D is uncertain. Trimming stripped 2 bases from V and 0 bases from J, with 8 bases between. This CDR3 region has 15 residues. Germline V lookup: CDR1 SGHRS, CDR2 YFSETQ. The CDR3 reads CASSFGETTNEKLFF. The CDR3 DNA is TGCGCCAGCAGCTTCGGCGAAACAACTAATGAAAAACTGTTTTTT.

The chain couples TRBV2 to TRBJ1-2, with TRBD1 matching 8 bases. CDR3 length equals 14 residues. CDR1 is SNHLY and CDR2 is FYNNEI in the germline V gene. The ends lost 4 bases at V and 4 bases at J; junction bases unmatched: 5. The CDR3 DNA sequence: TGTGCCAGCAGTGGGGGCCAGGGGGCCTATGGCTACACCTTC. As protein: CASSGGQGAYGYTF. Full variable domain (outside the CDR3, taken from reference TRBV2 and TRBJ1-2): EPEVTQTPSHQVTQMGQEVILRCVPISNHLYFYWYRQILGQKVEFLVSFYNNEISEKSEIFDDQFSVERPDGSNFTLKIRSTKLEDSAMYFCASSGGQGAYGYTFGSGTRLTVV.

This chain connects TRBV6-1 to TRBJ2-3; 13 bases agree with TRBD2. Germline-derived CDR1 and CDR2 are MNHNS and SASEGT. With 8 bases clipped from V and 6 bases from J, the junction kept 5 bases outside the gene matches. There are 14 residues in the CDR3. The CDR3 DNA reads as TGTGCCAGCGGACTAGCGGGGGCGCCGGATACGCAGTATTTT. It is translated as CASGLAGAPDTQYF.

The rearrangement links TRBV4-2 to TRBJ2-2; 8 bases match TRBD2. The V and J ends lost 1 base and 1 base, in that order; junction bases with no gene match: 2. Germline assignment: CDR1 LGHNA and CDR2 YNFKEQ. CDR3 size: 16 residues. The CDR3 bases are TGTGCCAGCAGCCAAGTCCTAGCGGGGAACACCGGGGAGCTGTTTTTT. The encoded protein is CASSQVLAGNTGELFF.

The J gene is TRBJ2-3, the V gene TRBV7-3; D possibly corresponds to TRBD1 (5 bases). Trimming took off 0 bases at V and 0 bases at J, with 7 bases between the two ends. The CDR3 covers 15 residues. Germline CDR1 reads SGHTA; CDR2 reads FQGTGA. The CDR3 DNA follows: TGTGCCAGCAGCTTAACAGGGGTTAGCACAGATACGCAGTATTTT. The encoded protein is CASSLTGVSTDTQYF. Complete variable domain (other parts from reference TRBV7-3 and TRBJ2-3): GAGVSQTPSNKVTEKGKYVELRCDPISGHTALYWYRQSLGQGPEFLIYFQGTGAADDSGLPNDRFFAVRPEGSVSTLKIQRTERGDSAVYLCASSLTGVSTDTQYFGPGTRLTVL.

The V gene is TRBV11-2, the J gene TRBJ1-2; D remains ambiguous. Germline loops: CDR1 SGHAT, CDR2 FQNNGV. This CDR3 region has 14 residues. The V end was cut by 1 base, the J end by 0 bases, with 6 bases between. CDR3 loop: CASSLGAANYGYTF. CDR3 DNA sequence: TGTGCCAGCAGCTTAGGCGCGGCTAACTATGGCTACACCTTC.

The chain uses TRBV2 and TRBJ2-5, with 9 bases identical to TRBD2. V shed 6 bases and J 2 bases; nucleotides not matched to a gene: 4. This CDR3 contains 14 residues. Germline CDR1 and CDR2: SNHLY and FYNNEI. The CDR3 reads CASRGSGGQETQYF. DNA for the CDR3: TGTGCCAGCAGGGGCAGCGGGGGGCAAGAGACCCAGTACTTC.

The chain joins TRBV18 to TRBJ2-7; D is perhaps TRBD2 (6 bases). Germline CDR1 is KGHSH and CDR2 is LQKENI. There are 15 residues in the CDR3. Deletions cut 0 bases from V and 5 bases from J, with 14 bases between. DNA of the CDR3: TGTGCCAGCTCACCACCCGGGACTCAAGTCCACGAGCAGTACTTC. This translates into CASSPPGTQVHEQYF. The variable domain in full, completed from reference TRBV18 and TRBJ2-7, reads NAGVMQNPRHLVRRRGQEARLRCSPMKGHSHVYWYRQLPEEGLKFMVYLQKENIIDESGMPKERFSAEFPKEGPSILRIQQVVRGDSAAYFCASSPPGTQVHEQYFGPGTRLTVT.

CDR3 region: CASIGLAGNEQFF. The DNA of the CDR3 is TGTGCCAGTATCGGACTAGCGGGAAATGAGCAGTTCTTC. This chain links TRBV9 with TRBJ2-1; 12 bases are a match to TRBD2. Trimming took 8 bases from V and 7 from J; bases not matched to a gene: 4. The CDR3 spans 13 residues. CDR1 and CDR2 (germline): SGDLS, YYNGEE.

The rearrangement joins TRBV20-1 to TRBJ1-2; 11 positions agree with TRBD1. The CDR3 covers 11 residues. Germline values: CDR1 DFQATT, CDR2 SNEGSKA (reference sequence). V was pared by 5 bases and J by 8 bases, with 1 base of the junction left unmatched. This CDR3 reads CSAGTGGGYTF. In DNA form, the CDR3 reads TGCAGTGCTGGGACAGGGGGAGGCTACACCTTC.

This clone showed up just once. The V and J genes are TRBV28 and TRBJ2-3; 8 nucleotides align to TRBD1. In germline, CDR1 is MDHEN, CDR2 SYDVKM. The CDR3 covers 14 residues. Unmatched junction bases numbered 10, after V lost 8 bases and J lost 6 bases. This CDR3 is CASSLTGVGDTQYF. The DNA for the CDR3 is TGTGCCAGCTCACTGACAGGGGTCGGGGATACGCAGTATTTT.